This TCR beta chain is drawn from a study of pediatric ulcerative colitis (dated by TCRdb to the late 2010s). For the wider study: Pancolitis was present in six to eight ulcerative colitis patients and left-sided colitis in two, and histology consistent with ulcerative colitis was found in all of these patients. From roughly 10 newly diagnosed, treatment-naive pediatric ulcerative colitis patients and a few non-IBD control children, paired blood and rectal samples were collected. Using the Pediatric Ulcerative Colitis Activity Index, two patients were classed as having mild disease, several as having moderate disease and three as having acute severe colitis. Paper-wide results and their limitations: Features of the rectal repertoire distinguished controls, mild-moderate colitis patients and acute severe colitis patients, and in acute severe colitis rectal diversity was lower because of clonal expansions. Only a few individuals were included in the healthy control group, which was small. Blood-derived T cells may have been included in rectal pinch biopsies, especially in patients with overt colitis. Two rectal CDR3 clonotypes turned up in every ulcerative colitis patient but in none of the controls. For technical reasons, the blood samples of a couple of patients yielded substantially fewer templates, so those samples were excluded from the blood-rectal overlap analysis. Because the repertoires came from total lymphocyte DNA, rare subsets such as regulatory T cells may have patterns that are not reflected. Significantly higher autologous blood-rectal clonal overlap was found in ulcerative colitis patients than in controls, which suggested increased T cell trafficking to inflamed tissue.

On this clone: Its antigen target is currently unknown. Base qualities are not at hand, and no much larger clone is one base apart.

The germline V gene (reference sequence) yields SEHNR for CDR1 and FQNEAQ for CDR2. Spanning cysteine to phenylalanine, the CDR3 consists of 14 amino acids. Only the CDR3 part of the read is kept: 42 bases, read in frame from the first base. V is reduced by 5 bases and J by 6 bases, leaving a spacing of 16 bases between them. One to two pinch biopsies were taken from the rectum for research during colonoscopy. Before the diagnostic colonoscopy, none of the ulcerative colitis patients had been given any immunosuppressive medication. Before DNA was isolated, the rectal biopsies underwent proteinase K digestion. The Wizard kit (Promega) was used to extract genomic DNA from the blood and intestinal samples. Through the immunoSEQ TRB Survey service, multiplex V and J primers were used to amplify rearranged CDR3 beta regions from genomic DNA. Survey-level sequencing depth of up to 500,000 reads per sample was used to keep depth equal across samples. The libraries were purified and pooled, then sequenced using Illumina technology. Under the source paper's analysis protocol: immunoSEQ online tools were used for productive clonality, sample overlap, pairwise scatters, CDR3 beta length, V/D/J gene usage and productiveness. Calculated diversity was the number of unique rearrangements divided by total templates times 100; Shannon and Simpson indices were also computed. For principal component analysis, Z-score normalized data were analyzed with the R prcomp function and the ggbiplot package. Morisita's index was used to quantify the clonal overlap between blood and rectum within each subject. TCRdb took this table from immuneACCESS and kept in-frame rearrangements with V and J called. Such tables lack part of the clones; where checked against another copy, unresolved V genes explain under half of the gap, and the rest is unexplained. That table furnishes V, J and clone size, whereas the DNA furnished D and trimming. Counted in this sample were approximately 38,000 clones; about 75% of them appeared once. The ten largest clones add up to 8% to 9.5% of the sample.

The receptor comes from a boy aged 5-17 years with severe ulcerative colitis. In this chain, TRBV7-9 is recombined with TRBJ2-5; the D region may be TRBD1 or TRBD2, each matching 5 bases equally. Sequenced sample: gut tissue. The DNA sequence follows: TGTGCCAGCAGCCCGAGGGACGAGGGGAAGACCCAGTACTTC. It translates as CASSPRDEGKTQYF.